This T cell receptor beta chain was identified in a study of T-cell reconstitution after alpha-beta-depleted transplantation in children. For TCRbeta, the library was prepared with unique molecular identifiers. TCRdb independently ran MiXCR on the PCR reads; one entry per CDR3 protein. The table shows a few hundred thousand distinct CDR3 sequences, with roughly 11% occurring only once. Germline V CDR1 and CDR2: SGHRS, YFSETQ. Between the trimmed V and J ends, which lost 4 bases and 5 bases, there was a span of 15 bases. The CDR3 contains 14 residues. Only a few counts were recorded for this clonotype.

The sequence came from a human donor who donated a stem cell graft to a child with acute myeloid leukemia. This specimen consisted of PBMCs from the stem cell graft donor, obtained from the stem cell graft. The chain joins TRBV5-1 to TRBJ1-1; tentative D call: TRBD1 (5 bases). The CDR3 spells CASSLDYRGTEAFF. The CDR3 bases are TGCGCCAGCAGCCTAGACTACCGGGGGACTGAAGCTTTCTTT.